One sample yielded the 24 T cell receptor beta chains listed below, sequenced in a study of blood T cells in healthy people across ages (dated by TCRdb to between 2014 and 2017). The library was obtained by 5' RACE. The sample was run on an Illumina HiSeq 2500. A second roughly 6 to 12 cycle PCR used a sample-barcoded 5' primer and a J-beta primer mix. The public sequencing data were trimmed at Q25 with fastp and processed into clonotypes with MiXCR by TCRdb, which kept only in-frame beta chains. Rows are combined by CDR3 protein, so each entry shows the most common genes and DNA. The table for this sample lists around 990,000 distinct CDR3 sequences; approximately 26% of them were counted only once. The ten largest clonotypes hold approximately 0.79% of the sample. The same specimen was also included in a second study, on T cells of mothers and their children.

Sequenced sample: blood. The receptors here all came from a girl aged 2 to 10 in good health.

This chain links TRBV5-1 with TRBJ2-2, with 15 nucleotides matching TRBD2. Germline CDR1 reads SGHRS; CDR2 reads YFSETQ. J gave up 2 bases and V 2 bases, and 4 bases lay outside the gene matches. The CDR3 runs 18 residues. The CDR3 nucleotides are TGCGCCAGCAGCTTCGGACTAGCGGGGGGGTTAAACACCGGGGAGCTGTTTTTT. It specifies CASSFGLAGGLNTGELFF.

The chain links TRBV19 to TRBJ1-3; the D is unclear. V lost 7 bases and J 4 bases, leaving 11 bases between the germline ends. Germline V CDR1 and CDR2: LNHDA, SQIVND (reference sequence). The CDR3 covers 13 residues. CDR3 in DNA: TGTGCCAGTAACCTGAGAGCCGGAAACACCATATATTTT. Translating gives CASNLRAGNTIYF.

The chain links TRBV5-1 to TRBJ2-1; 9 positions agree with TRBD2. V shed 4 bases, J shed 0 bases, and the junction held 14 bases outside the gene matches. Germline V lookup: CDR1 SGHRS, CDR2 YFSETQ. The CDR3 runs to 19 residues. CDR3 region: CASSPALAGPLPSYNEQFF. The CDR3 DNA reads as TGCGCCAGCAGCCCCGCTCTAGCGGGACCGCTACCCTCCTACAATGAGCAGTTCTTC.

This chain joins TRBV6-2 or TRBV6-3 and TRBJ2-5; 8 bases align to TRBD1. This CDR3 contains 13 residues. Per germline, CDR1 MNHEY and CDR2 SVGEGT. J lost 6 bases, V lost 6 bases, and 6 bases had no gene match. CDR3 bases: TGTGCCAGCAGCTTACAGGGGGGAAAGACCCAGTACTTC. This sequence encodes CASSLQGGKTQYF.

V usage is TRBV10-3 and J usage is TRBJ2-3; 13 bases are shared with TRBD2. Germline V lookup: CDR1 ENHRY, CDR2 SYGVKD. The CDR3 sequence is 15 residues long. V was clipped by 6 bases and J by 0 bases; unmatched bases: 0. The CDR3 is CAIRGLAGSTDTQYF. CDR3 in DNA: TGTGCCATCAGGGGACTAGCGGGGAGCACAGATACGCAGTATTTT.

J is TRBJ2-5 and V is TRBV5-1, with 11 bases lining up with TRBD2. Germline-derived CDR1 and CDR2 are SGHRS and YFSETQ. This CDR3 has 16 residues. The V and J ends lost 3 bases and 5 bases, in that order; junction bases with no gene match: 9. The CDR3 DNA is TGCGCCAGCAGCTCATATAGCGGGGGGGCCGTCGAGACCCAGTACTTC. Protein: CASSSYSGGAVETQYF.

The chain couples TRBV29-1 to TRBJ1-1; possibly TRBD1 for D (5 bases). With 7 bases removed from V and 7 bases from J, the gap between germline ends came to 10 bases. The CDR3 runs to 10 residues. Germline-derived CDR1 and CDR2 are SQVTM and ANQGSEA. CDR3 bases: TGCAGCGCTGTAACAGGTGAAGCTTTCTTT. The encoded protein is CSAVTGEAFF.

A few counts support this clonotype. This chain joins TRBV27 and TRBJ2-7; D is perhaps TRBD1 (5 bases). The CDR3 sequence is 13 residues long. Per the germline V gene, CDR1 is MNHEY and CDR2 is SMNVEV (reference sequence). V lost 7 bases, J lost 2 bases, and 12 bases lay in between. The CDR3: CASIGRVPYEQYF. In DNA form, the CDR3 reads TGTGCCAGCATTGGCAGGGTCCCCTACGAGCAGTACTTC.

This clonotype was picked up a small number of times. V usage is TRBV3-1 and J usage is TRBJ1-6, with D possibly matching TRBD1 (5 bases). The CDR3 has 12 residues. Trimming cost V 4 bases and J 13 bases, with 11 bases left between them. Germline-derived CDR1 and CDR2 are LGHDT and YNNKEL (reference sequence). In DNA form, the CDR3 reads TGTGCCAGCAGCCTGGAGGGACTCCCCCTCCACTTT. It specifies CASSLEGLPLHF.

The chain couples TRBV28 to TRBJ2-7, with D maybe TRBD2 (5 bases). V gave up 8 bases and J gave up 3 bases, with 14 bases separating them. This CDR3 has 13 amino acids. CDR1 MDHEN and CDR2 SYDVKM come from the germline V gene. The CDR3 loop reads CASHPSGLYEQYF. CDR3 nucleotides: TGTGCCAGCCATCCAAGCGGCCTCTACGAGCAGTACTTC.

The chain has TRBV7-9 and TRBJ2-1, with unresolved D. The CDR3 runs 17 residues. The germline gives CDR1 SEHNR, CDR2 FQNEAQ (reference sequence). V shed 2 bases and J shed 4 bases, with 18 bases lying between them. Here the CDR3 reads CASSLSLGQLTYNEQFF. The CDR3 DNA reads as TGTGCCAGCAGCTTAAGTCTCGGGCAGTTAACATACAATGAGCAGTTCTTC.

The chain has TRBV5-1 and TRBJ2-4; no clear D. The CDR3 sequence is 14 residues long. Looked up from germline, CDR1 is SGHRS and CDR2 is YFSETQ. Trimming left V 0 bases short and J 6 bases short, with 10 bases between. CDR3 nucleotide sequence: TGCGCCAGCAGCTTGGACGGCACCCCAAACATTCAGTACTTC. Protein sequence: CASSLDGTPNIQYF.

The CDR3 protein is CASSSPTGYTEAFF. In nucleotides, the CDR3 is TGTGCCAGCAGTTCCCCTACAGGTTACACTGAAGCTTTCTTT. The chain links TRBV27 to TRBJ1-1; weak D call: TRBD1 (5 bases). Germline V gene lookup returns CDR1 MNHEY and CDR2 SMNVEV (reference sequence). V lost 4 bases and J 3 bases, leaving 12 bases between the germline ends. CDR3 size: 14 residues.

This clonotype was counted only a few times. The chain uses TRBV12-3 or TRBV12-4 and TRBJ2-2, with TRBD2 identical over 7 bases. This CDR3 comprises 15 residues. V shed 2 bases, J shed 7 bases, and the junction held 7 bases outside the gene matches. As DNA, the CDR3 is TGTGCCAGCAGTTTATTTCGAGCGGGGATCGGGGAGCTGTTTTTT. Protein sequence: CASSLFRAGIGELFF.

This rearrangement joins TRBV12-3 or TRBV12-4 to TRBJ2-3; the match to TRBD2 covers 10 bases. V was pared by 6 bases and J by 2 bases, with 8 bases of the junction left unmatched. The CDR3 contains 16 residues. The CDR3 is CASSPLLAGITDTQYF. CDR3 DNA sequence: TGTGCCAGCAGCCCCCTACTAGCGGGGATCACAGATACGCAGTATTTT.

This clonotype was recorded a few times. This chain connects TRBV7-2 to TRBJ2-5, with 9 bases that match TRBD2. CDR3 length equals 17 residues. The germline V gene encodes CDR1 SGHTA and CDR2 FQGNSA. Unmatched junction bases numbered 18, after V lost 2 bases and J lost 11 bases. The CDR3 here is CASSLRSLAGTLREQYF. The DNA of the CDR3 is TGTGCCAGCAGCTTAAGGAGCCTAGCGGGGACCCTGCGAGAGCAGTACTTC. The whole variable domain, remainder taken from reference TRBV7-2 and TRBJ2-5, is GAGVSQSPSNKVTEKGKDVELRCDPISGHTALYWYRQSLGQGLEFLIYFQGNSAPDKSGLPSDRFSAERTGGSVSTLTIQRTQQEDSAVYLCASSLRSLAGTLREQYFGPGTRLLVL.

Only a few counts were recorded for this clonotype. This chain joins TRBV7-2 and TRBJ2-1; no definite D call. CDR1 is SGHTA, CDR2 FQGNSA, per germline. V shed 5 bases and J shed 0 bases, with 11 bases lying between them. CDR3 size: 15 residues. The CDR3 coding sequence is TGTGCCAGCAGCCGTGGGGTGAGCTCCTACAATGAGCAGTTCTTC. Translating it yields CASSRGVSSYNEQFF.

The chain has TRBV9 and TRBJ2-7, with no clear D. CDR1 and CDR2 (germline): SGDLS, YYNGEE. This CDR3 has 14 residues. Trimming took 0 bases from V and 2 from J, leaving 9 bases between them. The CDR3 bases are TGTGCCAGCAGCGTAGGAGACCGCCCCTACGAGCAGTACTTC. It translates to CASSVGDRPYEQYF.

The table lists this clonotype with a few counts. The V and J genes are TRBV10-2 and TRBJ2-5; no firm D call. The germline V gene has CDR1 WSHSY and CDR2 SAAADI. The CDR3 contains 13 residues. Deletions cut 10 bases from V and 6 bases from J, with 18 bases between. Written as DNA, the CDR3 is TGCGCCACGGCCGGGTCTAATTATAAGACCCAGTACTTC. This gives the protein CATAGSNYKTQYF.

The V call is TRBV7-2, the J call TRBJ2-5; D is tentatively TRBD1 or TRBD2 (5 bases each). The closer fit of TRBJ2-7 to the DNA end suggests the J call may be wrong. Germline V CDR1 and CDR2: SGHTA, FQGNSA. This CDR3 is built from 14 residues. The CDR3 DNA is TGTGCCAGCAGCCAAGGGACCGTAGCCTACGAGCAGTACTTC. This gives the protein CASSQGTVAYEQYF.

The chain uses TRBV12-3 or TRBV12-4 and TRBJ1-2; TRBD1 agrees at 7 bases. The CDR3 covers 12 residues. V gave up 11 bases and J gave up 4 bases; unmatched junction bases: 7. The CDR3 nucleotides are TGTGCCGCCCAGGGGGATCGCTATGGCTACACCTTC. It yields the protein CAAQGDRYGYTF.

The CDR3 DNA follows: TGTGCCAGCAGCTTGGGGGCAGGGGTAATGAACATTCAGTACTTC. Translating it yields CASSLGAGVMNIQYF. The genes are TRBV5-5 and TRBJ2-4; tentatively, D is TRBD1 (6 bases). Germline-derived CDR1 and CDR2 are SGHKS and YYEKEE (reference sequence). V lost 0 bases to trimming and J lost 7 bases, with 14 bases between them. The CDR3 is 15 amino acids.

V gene TRBV15 combines with J gene TRBJ2-4, with 8 bases fitting TRBD2. V lost 3 bases and J lost 8; bases outside the gene matches: 15. Per germline, CDR1 LNHNV and CDR2 YYDKDF (reference sequence). CDR3 length: 17 amino acids. The CDR3 spells CATSSPMPGLGLDIQYF. The CDR3 DNA follows: TGTGCCACCAGCAGTCCTATGCCGGGACTAGGATTGGACATTCAGTACTTC.

This clonotype was recorded a few times. J is TRBJ1-5 and V is TRBV28; D unresolved. Germline lookup yields CDR1 MDHEN and CDR2 SYDVKM. This CDR3 contains 14 residues. The V gene lost 3 bases and the J gene lost 4 bases, with 10 bases spanning the gap. CDR3 sequence: CASSLAQRNQPQHF. The CDR3 nucleotides are TGTGCCAGCAGTTTGGCGCAGAGAAATCAGCCCCAGCATTTT.